This paragraph covers one T cell receptor beta chain sequence. These data are taken from a study of blood T cell repertoires in COVID-19. About the study: The United States, Italy and Spain were the sources of the acute and convalescent COVID-19 samples. Nucleic acid was either cDNA or gDNA, and it came from T cells, B-cell-depleted T cells, or PBMCs.

As handled by the study authors: Scientists estimated how many nucleated cells there were by amplifying reference gene primers. Sequencing used immunoSEQ multiplex PCR; TCRdb keeps in-frame clones, though not all of them. The V and J calls and the clone size are those of that table, but D and trimming were determined from the DNA. This table holds tens of thousands of clones, about nine tenths found once. CDR1 LNHNV and CDR2 YYDKDF come from the germline V gene (reference sequence). This CDR3 is 15 amino acids long. The V and J ends lost 0 bases and 4 bases respectively, with 10 bases between them. Sequenced material: peripheral blood. The gene calls are TRBV15 and TRBJ1-3; a possible D gene is TRBD1 (5 bases). This TCR derives from a woman older than 75 with acute or convalescent COVID-19. CDR3 protein: CATSRDPGLGNTIYF. The CDR3 DNA reads TGTGCCACCAGCAGAGATCCAGGGCTGGGAAACACCATATATTTT.